Below are 8 T cell receptor beta chains sequenced from a single sample in a study of T cells in Graves' hyperthyroidism and ophthalmopathy. RNA transcripts served as the template for amplifying TCR beta CDR3 regions. TCR CDR3 regions were first amplified by RT-PCR with HTBI primers. TCRdb passed the multiplex PCR reads through MiXCR, listing each CDR3 protein once. Of 250,000 to 300,000 distinct CDR3 sequences in the sample, 10% to 15% were seen once. Sequences were obtained from blood. The receptor set was obtained from a woman aged 30 to 39 with Graves' hyperthyroidism that later progressed to Graves' ophthalmopathy.

This clonotype was seen more than once but under ten times. This chain links TRBV28 with TRBJ2-6; a weak D match, TRBD1 (5 bases). Between the trimmed V and J ends, which lost 5 bases and 1 base, there was a span of 9 bases. Germline lookup yields CDR1 MDHEN and CDR2 SYDVKM. The CDR3 runs 15 residues. The CDR3 coding sequence is TGTGCCAGCAGTCCACAGGAGTCTGGGGCCAACGTCCTGACTTTC. Its protein is CASSPQESGANVLTF.

This clonotype came up once. Given a much more abundant clone one base away, this may be a read error. The chain couples TRBV3-1 to TRBJ1-2; weak D call: TRBD1 (6 bases). Germline CDR1 LGHDT, CDR2 YNNKEL (reference sequence). This CDR3 is built from 13 residues. CDR3 loop: CASGQGGNYGYTF. The DNA of the CDR3 is TGTGCCAGCGGCCAAGGGGGAAACTATGGCTACACCTTC.

Remarks on this clonotype: A much larger clone is a single base away; this may be a read error. The V call is TRBV5-4, the J call TRBJ2-1; D call uncertain. Germline V CDR1 and CDR2: SGHNT, YYREEE (reference sequence). V lost 2 bases to trimming and J lost 5 bases, with 5 bases between them. The CDR3 is 12 amino acids. CDR3 DNA: TGTGCCAGCAGCTTAAACCACAATGAGCAGTTCTTC. This translates into CASSLNHNEQFF.

The rearrangement uses TRBV19 and TRBJ2-1; D tentatively fits TRBD1 or TRBD2 (5 bases each). This CDR3 is 15 amino acids long. Germline V gene data show CDR1 as LNHDA and CDR2 as SQIVND (reference sequence). The V gene lost 3 bases and the J gene lost 2 bases, with 11 bases spanning the gap. CDR3 nucleotides: TGTGCCAGTAGTATTTCGGGGCCAACCTACAATGAGCAGTTCTTC. It yields the protein CASSISGPTYNEQFF.

This clonotype was counted ten times or more. This rearrangement joins TRBV7-2 to TRBJ1-1; tentative D call: TRBD1 (6 bases). The CDR3 loop spans 16 amino acids. V gave up 5 bases and J gave up 1 base, with 17 bases separating them. Germline-derived CDR1 and CDR2 are SGHTA and FQGNSA. The CDR3 reads CASSPRGGGPNTEAFF. CDR3 DNA sequence: TGTGCCAGCAGCCCCCGGGGGGGGGGCCCGAACACTGAAGCTTTCTTT.

Details on this clonotype: One end of the junction does not line up with germline, which may come from a read error. The chain is built from TRBV6-2 or TRBV6-3 and TRBJ2-1; a possible D gene is TRBD1 (7 bases). Germline CDR1 reads MNHEY; CDR2 reads SVGEGT. This CDR3 has 15 amino acids. CDR3 sequence reads: CANSYSRGQDYEQFF. Here the CDR3 DNA reads TGTGCCAACAGTTACTCTCGAGGACAGGACTACGAGCAGTTCTTC.

This clonotype was picked up many times. The chain carries TRBV11-2 and TRBJ2-2; no firm D call. The CDR3 has 12 amino acids. V was pared by 1 base and J by 8 bases, with 5 bases between. Germline-derived CDR1 and CDR2 are SGHAT and FQNNGV. CDR3 in amino acids: CASSLVRGELFF. The CDR3 DNA sequence: TGTGCCAGCAGCTTAGTGAGAGGGGAGCTGTTTTTT. The full variable domain, with the rest looked up from reference TRBV11-2 and TRBJ2-2, is EAGVAQSPRYKIIEKRQSVAFWCNPISGHATLYWYQQILGQGPKLLIQFQNNGVVDDSQLPKDRFSAERLKGVDSTLKIQPAKLEDSAVYLCASSLVRGELFFGEGSRLTVL.

This clonotype showed up just a few times. The DNA for the CDR3 is TGTGCCTGGAGTCCGGGACTAGCCTTAGTCAGTGAGCAGTTCTTC. Translated: CAWSPGLALVSEQFF. The chain employs TRBV30 and TRBJ2-1; 9 nucleotides match TRBD2. The CDR3 sequence is 15 residues long. From germline, CDR1 is GTSNPN and CDR2 SVGIG (reference sequence). Trimming at V came to 2 bases and at J to 9 bases, leaving 11 bases not matched to a gene.